This T cell receptor (beta chain) was obtained from a study of T cells in Graves' hyperthyroidism and ophthalmopathy. RNA transcripts were the template for amplifying TCR beta CDR3 regions. First-round RT-PCR with HTBI primers amplified the TCR CDR3 region. TCRdb recomputed calls from the multiplex PCR reads with MiXCR, one row per CDR3 protein. This sample has fewer than 850,000 distinct CDR3 sequences, with 17% found just once. This clonotype was seen more than once but under ten times. The CDR3 has 14 amino acids. Germline loops: CDR1 SEHNR, CDR2 FQNEAQ (reference sequence). V shed 2 bases and J shed 5 bases, with 13 bases lying between them.

This rearrangement joins TRBV7-9 to TRBJ2-7; no definite D call. This receptor was taken from a man in his fifties with Graves' hyperthyroidism. Sequencing was performed on blood. CDR3: CASSLWPSDHEQYF. In nucleotides, the CDR3 is TGTGCCAGCAGCTTATGGCCCTCGGACCACGAGCAGTACTTC.